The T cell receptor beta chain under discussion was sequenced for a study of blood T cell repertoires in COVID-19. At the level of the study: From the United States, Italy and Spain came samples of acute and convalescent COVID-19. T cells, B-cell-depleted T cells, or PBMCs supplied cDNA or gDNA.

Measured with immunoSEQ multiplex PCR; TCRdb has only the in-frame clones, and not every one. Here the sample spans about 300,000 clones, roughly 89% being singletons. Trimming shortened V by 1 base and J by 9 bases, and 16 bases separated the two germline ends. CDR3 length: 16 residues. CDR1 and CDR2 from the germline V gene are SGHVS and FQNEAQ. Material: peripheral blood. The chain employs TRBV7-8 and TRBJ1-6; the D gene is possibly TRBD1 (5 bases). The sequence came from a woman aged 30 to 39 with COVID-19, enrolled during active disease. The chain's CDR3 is CASSLEGSRVRSPLHF. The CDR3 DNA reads TGTGCCAGCAGCTTAGAAGGGTCCAGGGTCCGTTCACCCCTCCACTTT.